This T cell receptor beta chain was sequenced for a study of T cells in women clearing cervical HPV infection. Measured with immunoSEQ multiplex PCR; TCRdb has only the in-frame clones, and not every one. This listing includes roughly 30,000 clones. The sequenced sample was blood buffy coat. The receptor was derived from a woman between 18 and 70 years old with a cervical HPV16 infection that either progressed to CIN3+ or cleared (not recorded which).

The covered CDR3 bases are TGTGCCAGCAGCTCTGACAGGGTTTATGGC. Translated: CASSSDRVYG. From start to end, the CDR3 is CASSSDRVYGYTF. The rearrangement links TRBV7-2 to TRBJ1-2, with 7 nucleotides matching TRBD1. With the read ending 3 residues before the CDR3 end, the germline J gene is used to fill in that end. Germline values: CDR1 SGHTA, CDR2 FQGNSA. This CDR3 contains 13 residues. V dropped 4 bases and J dropped 5; count of bases not matched to a gene: 4.